Listed below are T cell receptor beta chains from one sample, sequenced in a study of T cell responses to AZD1222 COVID-19 vaccine. The method was immunoSEQ multiplex PCR; TCRdb's version includes in-frame clones alone and lacks a portion of them. The sample holds 150,000 to 200,000 clones, approximately 90% seen once. The material was peripheral blood, obtained 28 days after the second dose of the MenACWY control vaccine. These receptors were taken from an adult who received the MenACWY meningococcal vaccine as a control. Each CDR3 is given without its conserved first and last residue.

V: TRBV27
CDR3: ASSLSWADTQY

V: TRBV5-1
CDR3: ASSTGQAQANEKLF

V: TRBV6-5
CDR3: ASTNSGRFNEQY

V: TRBV16
CDR3: ASSQFVRTATYEQY

V: TRBV7-9
CDR3: ASSLDSGQGNTEAF

V: TRBV7-2
CDR3: ASSLVDLRVTGELF

V: TRBV5-4
CDR3: ASSRLPSPEAF

V: TRBV10-3
CDR3: AISGGGGFGSNQPQH

V: TRBV27
CDR3: ASSLLGGVREQY

V: TRBV6-6
CDR3: ASSSDLSGNTIY

V: TRBV19
CDR3: ASRTVSGGTYNSPLH

V: TRBV27
CDR3: ASRRGPKTGRTFSYGYT

V: TRBV6-6
CDR3: ASSYLGEWDTGELF

V: TRBV5-1
CDR3: ASSPGIGYGYT

V: TRBV19
CDR3: ASSDSRYNSPLH

V: TRBV19
CDR3: ASSVRVQGQYGYT

V: TRBV18
CDR3: ASSPPGGGESAYNEQF

V: TRBV9
CDR3: ASQGNTGELF

V: TRBV28
CDR3: ASSSGTGLYEQY

V: TRBV5-4
CDR3: ASSRQQTRSGANVLT

V: TRBV11-2
CDR3: ASSLGVDYGYT

V: TRBV5-6
CDR3: ASSRPGTSGNTIY

V: TRBV28
CDR3: ASPGPGTDTQY

V: TRBV7-2
CDR3: ASSLAGDRANEQY

V: TRBV10-1
CDR3: ASGRGPGSAEDTQY

V: TRBV11-3
CDR3: ASSLSRLSYEQY

V: TRBV12-3/TRBV12-4
CDR3: ASSPFINEQF

V: TRBV3-1/TRBV3-2
CDR3: ASSQEGAYNEQF